This T cell receptor beta chain originates from a study of blood T cell repertoires in COVID-19. Enrollment of patients from Seattle took place during active infection, with longitudinal follow-up. The CDR3 consists of 12 residues. From germline, CDR1 is SGHTA and CDR2 FQGNSA. V was pared by 6 bases and J by 8 bases, with 3 bases of the junction left unmatched. Method: immunoSEQ multiplex PCR; TCRdb's copy keeps in-frame clones and lacks some. Of about 170,000 clones in the sample, around 81% were seen once. The chain carries TRBV7-2 and TRBJ2-1, with 8 bases lining up with TRBD2. Input material: peripheral blood. This sequence originates from a woman aged 80 or over with COVID-19, enrolled during active disease. CDR3 sequence (DNA): TGTGCCAGCAGTCGGGAGGGGGATGAGCAGTTCTTC. Its protein product is CASSREGDEQFF.